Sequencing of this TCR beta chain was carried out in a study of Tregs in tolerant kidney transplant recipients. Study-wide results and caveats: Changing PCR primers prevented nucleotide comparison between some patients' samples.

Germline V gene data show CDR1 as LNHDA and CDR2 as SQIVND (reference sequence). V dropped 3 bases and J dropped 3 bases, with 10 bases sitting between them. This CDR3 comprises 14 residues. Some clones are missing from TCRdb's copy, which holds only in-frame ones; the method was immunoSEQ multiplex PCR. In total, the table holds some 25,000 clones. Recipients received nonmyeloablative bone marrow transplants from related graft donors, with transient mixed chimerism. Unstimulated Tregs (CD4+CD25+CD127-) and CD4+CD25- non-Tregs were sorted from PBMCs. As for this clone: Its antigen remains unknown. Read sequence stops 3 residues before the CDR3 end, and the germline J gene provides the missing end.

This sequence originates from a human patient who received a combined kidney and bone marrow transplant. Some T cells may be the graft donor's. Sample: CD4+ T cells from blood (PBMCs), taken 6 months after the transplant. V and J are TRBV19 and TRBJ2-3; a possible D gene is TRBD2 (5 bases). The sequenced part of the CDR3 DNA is TGTGCCAGTAGTATCATAGCGCGGACAGATACG. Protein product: CASSIIARTDT. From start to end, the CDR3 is CASSIIARTDTQYF. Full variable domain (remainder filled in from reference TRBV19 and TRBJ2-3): DGGITQSPKYLFRKEGQNVTLSCEQNLNHDAMYWYRQDPGQGLRLIYYSQIVNDFQKGDIAEGYSVSREKKESFPLTVTSAQKNPTAFYLCASSIIARTDTQYFGPGTRLTVL.